The rows below give T cell receptor beta chains drawn from one sample of a study of early T cells in non-severe SARS-CoV-2 infection. MiXCR was run by TCRdb on the 5' RACE reads, yielding one entry per CDR3 protein. The sample shows tens of thousands of distinct CDR3 sequences, around 10% of them seen only once. The specimen was whole blood. The receptors here all came from an adult who was a healthcare worker with PCR-confirmed SARS-CoV-2 infection or an uninfected control (not recorded which). Each CDR3 is given with its conserved first and last residue. Each record gives: clone size, D gene, J gene, V gene, CDR3 DNA, CDR3 protein. A D gene is named only where the DNA matches it firmly. For some rows the clone size is stated as once, few or many, or as a class when expanded; others skip it.

size: NA; D: NA; J: TRBJ2-1; V: TRBV5-5; DNA: TGTGCCAGCAGCTTGGAGTCAGAAGATTATGGAATCAATGAGCAGTTCTTC; CDR3: CASSLESEDYGINEQFF
size: many; D: NA; J: TRBJ1-1; V: TRBV4-1; DNA: TGCGCCAGCAGCCAAGTTGTCCCCGCGGAAGCTTTCTTT; CDR3: CASSQVVPAEAFF
size: few; D: NA; J: TRBJ2-3; V: TRBV12-3/TRBV12-4; DNA: TGTGCCAGCAGTTCATGGGGGTCGGTAGAGCATACGCAGTATTTT; CDR3: CASSSWGSVEHTQYF
size: NA; D: NA; J: TRBJ1-1; V: TRBV7-9; DNA: TGTGCCAGCAACGAACCACGGGCCACTGAAGCTTTCTTT; CDR3: CASNEPRATEAFF
size: NA; D: NA; J: TRBJ1-1; V: TRBV5-3; DNA: TGTGCCAGAAGCCTCCCTTTGGGGGCTTTCTTT; CDR3: CARSLPLGAFF
size: NA; D: NA; J: TRBJ2-3; V: TRBV29-1; DNA: TGCAGCGTTGAGCGTCTACTCACAGATACGCAGTATTTT; CDR3: CSVERLLTDTQYF
size: many; D: TRBD2; J: TRBJ2-7; V: TRBV20-1; DNA: TGCAGTGCTGAGAGCGGGGGGAGCTCCTACGAGCAGTACTTC; CDR3: CSAESGGSSYEQYF
size: few; D: TRBD1; J: TRBJ1-1; V: TRBV4-2; DNA: TGTGCCAGCAGCCCCGGCCTGACAGGGAAGGACACTGAAGCTTTCTTT; CDR3: CASSPGLTGKDTEAFF
size: few; D: TRBD1; J: TRBJ2-3; V: TRBV6-6; DNA: TGTGCCACGAGCTCGGGACAGGGGGCCACAGATACGCAGTATTTT; CDR3: CATSSGQGATDTQYF
size: few; D: NA; J: TRBJ2-3; V: TRBV6-6; DNA: TGTGCCAGCAAGGATGTTGTAACAGATACGCAGTATTTT; CDR3: CASKDVVTDTQYF
size: few; D: TRBD1; J: TRBJ2-6; V: TRBV29-1; DNA: TGCAGCGTCGGTGGACAGGGGGCCTCTGGGGCCAACGTCCTGACTTTC; CDR3: CSVGGQGASGANVLTF
size: many; D: NA; J: TRBJ1-1; V: TRBV29-1; DNA: TGCAGCGTTCTGGACCTCCTCCGTGAAGCTTTCTTT; CDR3: CSVLDLLREAFF
size: few; D: TRBD1; J: TRBJ1-6; V: TRBV20-1; DNA: TGCAGTGCTAGAGATGTACAGGGGGTTGCTGGTTCACCCCTCCACTTT; CDR3: CSARDVQGVAGSPLHF
size: many; D: NA; J: TRBJ2-1; V: TRBV7-8; DNA: TGTGCCAGCAGCTTAGAAAATGAGCAGTTCTTC; CDR3: CASSLENEQFF
size: NA; D: NA; J: TRBJ1-6; V: TRBV4-1; DNA: TGCGCCAGCAGCCACATCCAGGGGTATTCACCCCTCCACTTT; CDR3: CASSHIQGYSPLHF
size: many; D: NA; J: TRBJ1-1; V: TRBV29-1; DNA: TGCAGCGTTGACAAGAGCATGAACACTGAAGCTTTCTTT; CDR3: CSVDKSMNTEAFF
size: many; D: NA; J: TRBJ2-2; V: TRBV12-3/TRBV12-4; DNA: TGTGCCAGCAGTGGGGGGCCCCCGAACACCGGGGAGCTGTTTTTT; CDR3: CASSGGPPNTGELFF
size: many; D: TRBD1; J: TRBJ1-5; V: TRBV6-6; DNA: TGTGCCAGCAGCCGACAGGGTAATCAGCCCCAGCATTTT; CDR3: CASSRQGNQPQHF
size: few; D: NA; J: TRBJ1-4; V: TRBV30; DNA: TGTGCCTGGTCTCGGGTTGGATCGGGGGCTGCTAATGAAAAACTGTTTTTT; CDR3: CAWSRVGSGAANEKLFF
size: NA; D: TRBD1; J: TRBJ1-5; V: TRBV2; DNA: TGTGCCAGCAGAAGGACAGGGGATCAGCCCCAGCATTTT; CDR3: CASRRTGDQPQHF
size: NA; D: TRBD2; J: TRBJ2-7; V: TRBV20-1; DNA: TGCAGTGCGGGAGGGACGGTCTCCTACGAGCAGTACTTC; CDR3: CSAGGTVSYEQYF
size: NA; D: NA; J: TRBJ1-5; V: TRBV7-9; DNA: TGTGCCAGCAGCTTAGTAGGGGTGGGCAATCAGCCCCAGCATTTT; CDR3: CASSLVGVGNQPQHF
size: few; D: TRBD1; J: TRBJ1-6; V: TRBV7-9; DNA: TGTGCCAGCAGTCACGACGGGGGACAGGGGCACAGCTCCTATAATTCACCCCTCCACTTT; CDR3: CASSHDGGQGHSSYNSPLHF
size: many; D: NA; J: TRBJ2-3; V: TRBV7-2; DNA: TGTGCCAGCAGCTTACTTAGCGGTAGCACAGATACGCAGTATTTT; CDR3: CASSLLSGSTDTQYF
size: many; D: TRBD1; J: TRBJ1-2; V: TRBV15; DNA: TGTGCCACCAGCAGAGATAAGGGGACAGCCTATGGCTACACCTTC; CDR3: CATSRDKGTAYGYTF
size: few; D: TRBD2; J: TRBJ2-2; V: TRBV7-7; DNA: TGTGCTAGCAGCCAGGGAGCGGGGGGGCCGTTTGGCACCGGGGAGCTGTTTTTT; CDR3: CASSQGAGGPFGTGELFF
size: NA; D: TRBD2; J: TRBJ2-1; V: TRBV10-3; DNA: TGTGCCATCAGAGCTCCGGGACTAGCGGGGGGACTCAATGAGCAGTTCTTC; CDR3: CAIRAPGLAGGLNEQFF
size: many; D: TRBD1; J: TRBJ2-5; V: TRBV29-1; DNA: TGCAGCGGACAGGGGGTCCAAGAGACCCAGTACTTC; CDR3: CSGQGVQETQYF
size: NA; D: TRBD1; J: TRBJ2-7; V: TRBV20-1; DNA: TGCAGTGCGCGAAGGACAGGGGGGATCTACGAGCAGTACTTC; CDR3: CSARRTGGIYEQYF
size: many; D: NA; J: TRBJ2-3; V: TRBV27; DNA: TGTGCCAGCAGTTTATTGGGAGGGGGCGGCACAGATACGCAGTATTTT; CDR3: CASSLLGGGGTDTQYF
size: few; D: TRBD2; J: TRBJ2-5; V: TRBV9; DNA: TGTGCCAGCAGCGTTTTGGGGAGAGCGGGACAAGAGACCCAGTACTTC; CDR3: CASSVLGRAGQETQYF
size: NA; D: TRBD2; J: TRBJ2-1; V: TRBV9; DNA: TGTGCCAGCACCATAGCGGGAAGCTCCTACAATGAGCAGTTCTTC; CDR3: CASTIAGSSYNEQFF
size: few; D: NA; J: TRBJ1-1; V: TRBV9; DNA: TGTGCCAGCAGCGTAGGAGGGATTAACACTGAAGCTTTCTTT; CDR3: CASSVGGINTEAFF
size: many; D: TRBD1; J: TRBJ1-1; V: TRBV18; DNA: TGTGCCAGCTCACCCGGACAGGGTCGGAACACTGAAGCTTTCTTT; CDR3: CASSPGQGRNTEAFF
size: few; D: NA; J: TRBJ2-3; V: TRBV20-1; DNA: TGCAGTGTCGCTTCGGGCGATACGCAGTATTTT; CDR3: CSVASGDTQYF
size: once; D: TRBD2; J: TRBJ2-1; V: TRBV20-1; DNA: TGCAGTACTTGGACTAGATTAGGGAATGAGCAGTTCTTC; CDR3: CSTWTRLGNEQFF
size: few; D: NA; J: TRBJ2-3; V: TRBV30; DNA: TGTGCCTGGAATTCGGCGGGGAGACTCACAGATACGCAGTATTTT; CDR3: CAWNSAGRLTDTQYF
size: NA; D: TRBD1; J: TRBJ2-1; V: TRBV7-9; DNA: TGTGCCAGCAGCTTACCACCCTTCAGGGGGCAATTCTTC; CDR3: CASSLPPFRGQFF
size: once; D: NA; J: TRBJ2-5; V: TRBV6-5; DNA: TGTGCCAGCAGTTACTCAGGGATGGAGACCCAGTACTTC; CDR3: CASSYSGMETQYF
size: few; D: NA; J: TRBJ1-5; V: TRBV20-1; DNA: TGCAGTGCTAGAGATGTACAGGGCTTTAATCAGCCCCAGCATTTT; CDR3: CSARDVQGFNQPQHF
size: few; D: NA; J: TRBJ2-3; V: TRBV2; DNA: TGTGCCAGCAGTACAGGGACAGATACGCAGTATTTT; CDR3: CASSTGTDTQYF
size: few; D: NA; J: TRBJ2-1; V: TRBV6-6; DNA: TGTGCCAGCAGTTACCGATGGACGGGCGGCAATGAGCAGTTCTTC; CDR3: CASSYRWTGGNEQFF
size: few; D: TRBD1; J: TRBJ2-7; V: TRBV5-4; DNA: TGTGCCAGCAGCCGAAGAAGAACCGGGACAGGGACCGCCTACGAGCAGTACTTC; CDR3: CASSRRRTGTGTAYEQYF
size: NA; D: NA; J: TRBJ2-5; V: TRBV15; DNA: TGTGCCACCAGCAGAGATCATCTAGGGGAAGAGACCCAGTACTTC; CDR3: CATSRDHLGEETQYF
size: NA; D: NA; J: TRBJ1-6; V: TRBV4-1; DNA: TGCGCCAGCAGCCCTGTCCGGGACGGCGGATCACCCCTCCACTTT; CDR3: CASSPVRDGGSPLHF
size: many; D: TRBD1; J: TRBJ1-2; V: TRBV20-1; DNA: TGCAGTGCTAGAGATCCCCGGACAGGGGGACGCTATGGCTACACCTTC; CDR3: CSARDPRTGGRYGYTF
size: few; D: TRBD1; J: TRBJ1-2; V: TRBV7-3; DNA: TGTGCCAGCAGCCCAACGTTTAGGACAGGGCAAGGCTACACCTTC; CDR3: CASSPTFRTGQGYTF
size: many; D: NA; J: TRBJ2-1; V: TRBV20-1; DNA: TGCAGTGCTAGCGTGGGAGGCATTTACAATGAGCAGTTCTTC; CDR3: CSASVGGIYNEQFF
size: NA; D: TRBD1; J: TRBJ2-5; V: TRBV5-6; DNA: TGTGCCAGCAGCGCCTGGACAGGGGATGAGACCCAGTACTTC; CDR3: CASSAWTGDETQYF
size: many; D: NA; J: TRBJ2-1; V: TRBV11-2; DNA: TGTGCCAGCAGCTTAGCCCAGACAGCTTCCTACAATGAGCAGTTCTTC; CDR3: CASSLAQTASYNEQFF
size: few; D: NA; J: TRBJ2-3; V: TRBV7-9; DNA: TGTGCCAGCAGGATAGACACAGATACGCAGTATTTT; CDR3: CASRIDTDTQYF
size: few; D: TRBD2; J: TRBJ2-3; V: TRBV12-3/TRBV12-4; DNA: TGTGCCAGCAGTTCGGGACTAGCGCTCACAGATACGCAGTATTTT; CDR3: CASSSGLALTDTQYF
size: NA; D: TRBD2; J: TRBJ2-1; V: TRBV12-3/TRBV12-4; DNA: TGTGCCAGCAGCCCCGGGAGGGCCTTAAGTAATGAGCAGTTCTTC; CDR3: CASSPGRALSNEQFF
size: few; D: NA; J: TRBJ2-7; V: TRBV19; DNA: TGTGCCAGTAGTATAGCCTTTGCGAACAGCGTTCCCCACGAGCAGTACTTC; CDR3: CASSIAFANSVPHEQYF
size: NA; D: NA; J: TRBJ1-5; V: TRBV7-9; DNA: TGTGCCAGCAGCTCCCAGGGAAATCAGCCCCAGCATTTT; CDR3: CASSSQGNQPQHF
size: many; D: NA; J: TRBJ1-1; V: TRBV7-8; DNA: TGTGCCAGCAGCTTAGTGGATTTTGGTGAAGCTTTCTTT; CDR3: CASSLVDFGEAFF
size: many; D: NA; J: TRBJ1-6; V: TRBV5-4; DNA: TGTGCCAGCAGCTTAGACTATAATTCACCCCTCCACTTT; CDR3: CASSLDYNSPLHF
size: many; D: NA; J: TRBJ2-3; V: TRBV2; DNA: TGTGCCATCCGTTATGAAGGGATTTCAGATACGCAGTATTTT; CDR3: CAIRYEGISDTQYF
size: NA; D: NA; J: TRBJ1-1; V: TRBV4-1; DNA: TGCGCCAGCAGCCAAGATTTGCTTTTAAGGATCTCGGGGAACACTGAAGCTTTCTTT; CDR3: CASSQDLLLRISGNTEAFF